Reported below is one T cell receptor (beta chain). TCRdb keeps only in-frame clones here, not all; method: immunoSEQ multiplex PCR. The table has hundreds of thousands of clones, approximately 87% seen once. CDR1 and CDR2 (germline): LGHNA, YSLEER. The V segment lost 0 bases and the J segment 3 bases; nucleotides outside the gene matches: 13. This CDR3 has 19 residues. These data originate in a study of shared T cell receptors in the human thymus. These data were likewise used in another study, on human thymus T cells.

The V gene is TRBV4-3, the J gene TRBJ2-1; TRBD2 aligns across 8 bases. Material for sequencing was thymocytes. This receptor was obtained from a boy less than two years old with a congenital heart defect. The CDR3 sequence is CASSQDEASSGAHYNEQFF. CDR3 nucleotides: TGCGCCAGCAGCCAAGATGAGGCGAGTAGCGGGGCCCACTACAATGAGCAGTTCTTC.